This T cell receptor beta chain was recorded in a study of PD-L1 blockade in urothelial cancer. Across the study: The authors examined blood 3 weeks (second dose) and 6 weeks after treatment start. Blood-derived samples held a median roughly 150,000 T cells.

TCRdb's table, derived via immunoSEQ multiplex PCR, lists solely in-frame clones and lacks some. The sample holds approximately 93,000 clones; roughly 80% are singletons and the top ten take around 7.7%. Documented time point: peripheral blood 6 weeks after treatment start. Patients' urothelial carcinoma was locally advanced or metastatic. The sequencing used PBMCs, collected around atezolizumab (anti-PD-L1) treatment. This sequence originates from a man aged 65 to 85 with urothelial cancer.

The CDR3 DNA reads TGTGCCAGCAGCTTAACGGCCGGGACAGGGGAGTACGAGCAGTACTTC. This codes for CASSLTAGTGEYEQYF. This sequence joins TRBV7-8 and TRBJ2-5, with 10 bases that match TRBD1. The J call is doubtful: the DNA matches TRBJ2-7 better. CDR3 length: 16 amino acids. CDR1 SGHVS and CDR2 FQNEAQ come from the germline V gene.